This T cell receptor delta chain came from a study of gamma-delta chains in newborns, infants, children. The CDR3 is 20 residues long. The V gene's germline CDR1 is TVYSNPD and CDR2 GDNSRS (reference sequence). This clone was detected only once. TCRdb re-called the reads using CATT. The table lists about 9,200 delta-chain clones, more than 20% of them singletons, with approximately 4.4% in the top ten. The origin of this receptor is a child who was a newborn, infant or young child, either healthy, febrile or measles-vaccinated (not recorded which). The chain has TRDV3 and TRDJ1; 12 bases are shared with TRDD3. Sequenced material: blood. The CDR3 DNA reads as TGTGCAGTTAGGCTACGTTTCGGGTACTGGGGGATACCGTACACCGATAAACTCATCTTT. Amino acids: CAVRLRFGYWGIPYTDKLIF. The full variable domain, with the rest looked up from reference TRDV3 and TRDJ1, is CDKVTQSSPDQTVASGSEVVLLCTYDTVYSNPDLFWYRIRPDYSFQFVFYGDNSRSEGADFTQGRFSVKHILTQKAFHLVISPVRTEDSATYYCAVRLRFGYWGIPYTDKLIFGKGTRVTVEP.